What follows describes a single T cell receptor beta chain. Trimming removed 6 bases from V and 3 bases from J, with 8 bases in between. Germline V gene sequence: CDR1 LNHNV, CDR2 YYDKDF (reference sequence). The CDR3 is 13 residues long. The record originates from a study of blood T cell repertoires in COVID-19. Study overall: There were acute and convalescent COVID-19 samples, and they came from the United States, Italy and Spain.

The data were produced by immunoSEQ multiplex PCR, yet TCRdb's version contains in-frame clones alone and is incomplete. This sample has about 200,000 clones, with 87% found just once. The TCR was taken from a man between 60 and 70 years old with active or convalescent COVID-19. The gene calls are TRBV15 and TRBJ2-2; D perhaps matches TRBD2 (6 bases). The sequenced material came from peripheral blood. This CDR3 is CATRSGDTGELFF. DNA of the CDR3: TGTGCCACCAGATCGGGGGACACCGGGGAGCTGTTTTTT.